This T cell receptor beta chain came from a study of blood T cells in healthy people across ages (dated by TCRdb to between 2014 and 2017). As for the study more broadly: Template switching captured roughly one uniquely barcoded TCR beta cDNA molecule per two T cells in model experiments. The study measured age-related changes in TCR beta repertoire diversity using deep sequencing normalized with unique cDNA molecular identifiers. The donors were split into four age groups: young (average 16 years), middle-aged (roughly 39), aged (roughly 68) and long-lived (approximately 89). To avoid experimental bias, donors of different ages were distributed randomly across sequencing lanes. For two donors (one aged 18 to 30 and one aged 80 or older), the study analyzed two additional independent replicas of 1 million unique cDNA reads from the same blood draw.

The CDR3 runs 15 residues from the cysteine to the phenylalanine. Only the CDR3 DNA stays, 45 bases, in frame from base 1. The trim is 2 bases for V and 6 bases for J, with a gap of 12 bases between the germline ends. The germline V gene specifies KGHDR as CDR1 and SFDVKD as CDR2. The 39 donors, aged roughly 6 to 100 years, were systemically healthy Caucasian individuals from Russia. Each donor gave around 9.9 milliliters of peripheral blood, collected into EDTA-treated Vacutainer tubes. PBMCs were isolated by Ficoll-Paque density-gradient centrifugation, with at least 6 million obtained per sample. Total RNA was extracted from PBMCs with Trizol reagent, with at least 6 micrograms obtained per sample. For every donor, flow cytometry on a PBMC aliquot measured the percentage of naive CD45RAhigh/CD27high T cells. Overall study results and their limits: Compared with the aged group, more naive CD4+ T cells, fewer expanded clones and increased TCR diversity were shown by the long-lived group, suggesting age selection. The percentage of naive T cells measured by flow cytometry correlated strongly with observed TCR beta diversity. Because profiling used bulk unsorted PBMCs, naive and antigen-experienced compartments could not be compared conclusively. Total diversity estimates from one million sequenced T cells were considered lower bounds and underestimates. Because the CMV infection status of the donors was unknown, age-related changes in expanded clonotypes may potentially have been confounded. As age increased, observed TCR beta diversity per million T cells dropped in a roughly linear way, and a significant reduction was already evident by age 40.

The library was made by 5' RACE. Sequenced on an Illumina HiSeq 2500. The second PCR ran for roughly 6 to 11 cycles and used a J-beta primer mix along with a sample-barcoded 5' primer. Each TCR beta cDNA molecule received a unique molecular identifier from a template-switch 5' adaptor carrying 12 random nucleotides. Each sample yielded at least 2.5 million CDR3-containing paired-end reads. All of the RNA was converted into first-strand cDNA using the Mint cDNA synthesis kit, with a TRBC-specific oligonucleotide serving as the primer. Following uracil-DNA glycosylase treatment, a first 18-cycle PCR with universal primers M1SS and BC2_uni_R was performed on all cDNA. As for how the authors treated the data: Each sample was normalized by randomly selecting 1 million high-quality reads, each carrying a distinct molecular identifier. Reads sharing molecular identifiers were discarded rather than binned into consensus sequences. MiTCR, set to a Q25 quality threshold and the strictest error-elimination algorithm, was used for CDR3 identification, clonotype clustering and error correction. A nonparametric unseen species model with Euler transformation was used to estimate a lower bound on total TCR beta diversity. TCRdb's own reprocessing of the public reads used fastp at Q25 and MiXCR and kept productive beta chains. Every distinct CDR3 protein forms one entry, paired with its most common genes and DNA. V and J calls and clone size were set by TCRdb, not the authors. For this sample there are around 1.5 million distinct CDR3 sequences; roughly 64% appear just once. The ten largest clonotypes hold over 5.5% of the sample.

Worth noting for this clonotype: The antigen it recognizes is unknown. One base away there is no much larger clone; base qualities are not given.

The source of this sequence is a man between 18 and 29 years old in good health. The chain was built from TRBV24-1 and TRBJ2-2; TRBD2 might be the D gene, on 6 matching bases. Material: blood. The DNA reads as follows: TGTGCCACCAGTGATTCCCTCGGGGGACCCGGGGAGCTGTTTTTT. This codes for CATSDSLGGPGELFF.